This is a list of T cell receptor beta chains from one sample in a study of regulatory T cells in long-lasting Graves disease. TCRdb ran MiXCR on the multiplex PCR reads and lists one entry per CDR3 protein. The sample records more than 650,000 distinct CDR3 sequences, roughly 30% being singletons. Sequenced here: peripheral blood mononuclear cells (PBMCs), sampled when the disease was refractory, from a patient treated with antithyroid drugs. These receptors all stem from a female donor with Graves disease. Both conserved end residues are trimmed from each CDR3.

V	J	CDR3
TRBV29-1	TRBJ2-2	SVEDYRGSDTGELF
TRBV6-1	TRBJ2-2	ASMDWNTGELF
TRBV30	TRBJ1-5	AWSSDRGNSQPQH
TRBV28	TRBJ1-2	ASRDGAYGYT
TRBV20-1	TRBJ1-1	SAPGGQAYTEAF
TRBV5-6	TRBJ2-7	ASSLAGTLTYEQY
TRBV7-9	TRBJ1-1	ASSPRRSAF
TRBV30	TRBJ1-5	AWTAGTGASNQPQH
TRBV28	TRBJ1-2	ASSPRSPANYGYT
TRBV15	TRBJ1-5	ATSARRQGNQPQH
TRBV15	TRBJ2-5	ATSSFQETQY
TRBV18	TRBJ2-5	ASSPLGPPGQFQETQY
TRBV11-2	TRBJ1-2	ASSLTPSGFGYGYT
TRBV2	TRBJ2-7	ASSGAGEAYEQY
TRBV7-6	TRBJ1-2	ASGPGTANYGYT
TRBV19	TRBJ1-2	ATDRGHGYT
TRBV7-3	TRBJ1-6	ASSLTRDRNSPLH
TRBV27	TRBJ1-5	ASSSMGTNQPQH
TRBV6-1	TRBJ1-3	ASRPNRNTIY
TRBV30	TRBJ1-4	AWSSRDRGHEKLF
TRBV4-2	TRBJ1-4	ASSQDEALGKLF
TRBV27	TRBJ1-1	ASSPPLGAEAF
TRBV4-2	TRBJ2-7	ASSQDHRSYEQY
TRBV12-3/TRBV12-4	TRBJ1-1	ASSLAEQVNTEAF
TRBV6-2/TRBV6-3	TRBJ2-2	ASRHSNTGELF
TRBV5-1	TRBJ2-1	ASSLAIFPASGTDNEQF
TRBV7-9	TRBJ2-7	ASSLDGGTISYEQY
TRBV7-6	TRBJ1-6	ASSLGSRVDSPLH
TRBV20-1	TRBJ1-5	SARSGTNGNQPQH
TRBV11-3	TRBJ2-7	ASSFSGTSSYEQY
TRBV29-1	TRBJ1-2	SVEDPIGTYGYT
TRBV5-1	TRBJ1-2	ASNLAGDSSRRGYT
TRBV9	TRBJ1-4	ASSVRTGTAGEKLF
TRBV15	TRBJ1-3	ATSSGTGIYSGNTIY
TRBV5-1	TRBJ1-1	ASSGRQGPMNTEAF
TRBV3-1	TRBJ1-5	ASSQGRGGQPQH
TRBV14	TRBJ2-7	ASRRSGGPDEQY
TRBV6-1	TRBJ1-2	ASRPGTGGLGGYT
TRBV3-1	TRBJ2-4	ASSQDPEGIQY
TRBV19	TRBJ1-2	ASTAGGHLGGYT
TRBV11-3	TRBJ2-1	ASSPRDDNEQF
TRBV5-6	TRBJ1-1	ASSLRPGQGSVTEAF
TRBV20-1	TRBJ1-1	RDSQNTEAF
TRBV27	TRBJ2-7	ASSLTSGRAGEQY
TRBV2	TRBJ1-5	ASTIGTGNQPQH
TRBV6-5	TRBJ1-1	ASSYSGDRLNTEAF
TRBV6-1	TRBJ2-7	ASSNRARDYSYEQY